This TCR beta chain was profiled in a study of early T cells in non-severe SARS-CoV-2 infection. The TCR library protocol attached unique molecular identifiers to the individual cDNA molecules. Using its own MiXCR run on the 5' RACE reads, TCRdb lists one record per CDR3 protein. The sample contains tens of thousands of distinct CDR3 sequences, roughly 9.4% of which appear only once. The CDR3 has 15 amino acids. The ends lost 2 bases at V and 6 bases at J; junction bases unmatched: 6. The rearrangement joins TRBV12-3 or TRBV12-4 to TRBJ2-1, with TRBD1 identical over 8 bases. The receptor comes from an adult who was a healthcare worker with PCR-confirmed SARS-CoV-2 infection or an uninfected control (not recorded which). Source: whole blood, taken at baseline. This CDR3 is CASSLKRTGRNEQFF. The CDR3 DNA follows: TGTGCCAGCAGTTTAAAGCGGACAGGGCGCAATGAGCAGTTCTTC.